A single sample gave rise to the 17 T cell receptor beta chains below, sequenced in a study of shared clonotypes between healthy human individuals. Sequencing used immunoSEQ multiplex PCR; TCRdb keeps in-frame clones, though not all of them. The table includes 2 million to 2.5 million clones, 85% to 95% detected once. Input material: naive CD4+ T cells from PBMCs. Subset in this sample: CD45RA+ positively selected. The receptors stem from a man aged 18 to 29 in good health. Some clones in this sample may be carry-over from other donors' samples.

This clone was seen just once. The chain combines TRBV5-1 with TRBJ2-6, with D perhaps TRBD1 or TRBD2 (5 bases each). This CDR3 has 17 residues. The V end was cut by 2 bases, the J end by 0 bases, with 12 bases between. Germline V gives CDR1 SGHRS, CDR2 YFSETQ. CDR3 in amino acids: CASSFGTSSSGANVLTF. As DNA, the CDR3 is TGCGCCAGCAGCTTTGGGACGTCTAGCTCTGGGGCCAACGTCCTGACTTTC.

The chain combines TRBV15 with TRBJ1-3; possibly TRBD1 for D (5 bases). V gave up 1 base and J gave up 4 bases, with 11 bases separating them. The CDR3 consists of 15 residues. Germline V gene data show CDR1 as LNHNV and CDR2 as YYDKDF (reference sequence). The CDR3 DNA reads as TGTGCCACCAGCAGAGTTGGGGCAGGAGGAAACACCATATATTTT. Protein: CATSRVGAGGNTIYF.

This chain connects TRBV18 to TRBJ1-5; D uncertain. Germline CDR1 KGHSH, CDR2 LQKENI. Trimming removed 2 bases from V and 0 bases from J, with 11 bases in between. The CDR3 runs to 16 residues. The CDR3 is CASSPAPINSNQPQHF. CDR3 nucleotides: TGTGCCAGCTCACCAGCGCCAATCAATAGCAATCAGCCCCAGCATTTT.

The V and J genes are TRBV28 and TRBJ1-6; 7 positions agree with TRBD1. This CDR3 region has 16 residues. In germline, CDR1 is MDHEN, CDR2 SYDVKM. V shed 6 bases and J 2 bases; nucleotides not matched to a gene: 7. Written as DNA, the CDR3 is TGTGCCAGCAGCCGCCCAGGGGGGCCCTATAATTCACCCCTCCACTTT. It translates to CASSRPGGPYNSPLHF.

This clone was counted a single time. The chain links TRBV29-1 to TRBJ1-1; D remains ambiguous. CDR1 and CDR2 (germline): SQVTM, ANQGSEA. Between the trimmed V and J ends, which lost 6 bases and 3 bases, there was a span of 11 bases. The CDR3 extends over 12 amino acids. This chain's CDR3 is CSVTNPDTEAFF. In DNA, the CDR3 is TGCAGCGTCACAAACCCTGACACTGAAGCTTTCTTT.

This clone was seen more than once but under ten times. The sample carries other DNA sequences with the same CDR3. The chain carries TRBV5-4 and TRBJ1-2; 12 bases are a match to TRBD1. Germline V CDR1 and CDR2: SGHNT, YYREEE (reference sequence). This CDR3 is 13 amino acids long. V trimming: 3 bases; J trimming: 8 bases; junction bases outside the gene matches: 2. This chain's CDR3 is CASSWDRGRGYTF. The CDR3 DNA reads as TGTGCCAGCAGCTGGGACAGGGGGCGAGGCTACACCTTC.

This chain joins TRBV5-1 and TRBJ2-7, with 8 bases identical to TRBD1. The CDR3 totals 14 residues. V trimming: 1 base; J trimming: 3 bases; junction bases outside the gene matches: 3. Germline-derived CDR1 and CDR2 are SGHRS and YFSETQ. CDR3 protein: CASSLSGQDYEQYF. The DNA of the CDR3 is TGCGCCAGCAGCTTGTCGGGACAGGACTACGAGCAGTACTTC. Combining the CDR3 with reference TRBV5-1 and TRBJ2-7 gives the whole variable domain KAGVTQTPRYLIKTRGQQVTLSCSPISGHRSVSWYQQTPGQGLQFLFEYFSETQRNKGNFPGRFSGRQFSNSRSEMNVSTLELGDSALYLCASSLSGQDYEQYFGPGTRLTVT.

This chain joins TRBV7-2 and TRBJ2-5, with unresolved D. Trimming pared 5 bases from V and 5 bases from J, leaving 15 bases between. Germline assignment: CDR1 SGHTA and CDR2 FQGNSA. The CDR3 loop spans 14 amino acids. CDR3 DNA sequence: TGTGCCAGCAGCACCCCGGCAGCCTGGGAGACCCAGTACTTC. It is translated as CASSTPAAWETQYF.

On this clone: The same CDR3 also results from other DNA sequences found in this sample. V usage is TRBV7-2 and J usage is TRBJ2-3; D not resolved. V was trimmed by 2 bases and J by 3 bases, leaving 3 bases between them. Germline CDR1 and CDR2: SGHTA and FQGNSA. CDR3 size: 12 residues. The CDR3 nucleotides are TGTGCCAGCAGCTTACCAACAGATACGCAGTATTTT. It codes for CASSLPTDTQYF.

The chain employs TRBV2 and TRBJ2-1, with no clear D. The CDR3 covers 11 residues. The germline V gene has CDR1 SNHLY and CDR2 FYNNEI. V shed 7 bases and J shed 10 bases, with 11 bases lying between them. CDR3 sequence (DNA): TGTGCCAGCACCATATACATGGAGCAGTTCTTC. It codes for CASTIYMEQFF.

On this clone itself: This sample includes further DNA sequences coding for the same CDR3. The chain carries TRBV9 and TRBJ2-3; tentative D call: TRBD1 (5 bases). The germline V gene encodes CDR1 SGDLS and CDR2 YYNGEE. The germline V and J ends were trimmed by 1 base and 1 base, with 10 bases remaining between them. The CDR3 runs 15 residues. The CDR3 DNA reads TGTGCCAGCAGCGTACGTCAGGGCCGCACAGATACGCAGTATTTT. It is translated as CASSVRQGRTDTQYF.

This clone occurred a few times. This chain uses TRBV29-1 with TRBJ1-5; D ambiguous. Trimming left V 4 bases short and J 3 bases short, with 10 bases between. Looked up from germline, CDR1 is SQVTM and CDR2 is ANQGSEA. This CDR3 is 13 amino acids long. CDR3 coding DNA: TGCAGCGTTGTAGACACGTTCAATCAGCCCCAGCATTTT. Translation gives CSVVDTFNQPQHF.

In DNA form, the CDR3 reads TGCGCCAGCAGCCGGGGACAGGGTCAGGGAAGCGAGCAGTACTTC. It is translated as CASSRGQGQGSEQYF. The V and J genes are TRBV5-1 and TRBJ2-7; TRBD1 matches 9 bases. V lost 4 bases, J lost 6 bases, and 11 bases stayed unmatched. The germline CDR1 and CDR2 sequences are SGHRS and YFSETQ. This CDR3 has 15 amino acids. The full variable domain, with the rest looked up from reference TRBV5-1 and TRBJ2-7, is KAGVTQTPRYLIKTRGQQVTLSCSPISGHRSVSWYQQTPGQGLQFLFEYFSETQRNKGNFPGRFSGRQFSNSRSEMNVSTLELGDSALYLCASSRGQGQGSEQYFGPGTRLTVT.

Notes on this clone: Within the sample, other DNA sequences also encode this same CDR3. The CDR3 nucleotides read TGCGCCAGCAGCCTCGGGAACTCTGGAAACACCATATATTTT. Translation: CASSLGNSGNTIYF. This chain uses TRBV5-1 with TRBJ1-3; D is undetermined. This CDR3 region has 14 residues. Germline loops: CDR1 SGHRS, CDR2 YFSETQ. Trimming removed 4 bases at V and 0 bases at J, with 8 bases between.

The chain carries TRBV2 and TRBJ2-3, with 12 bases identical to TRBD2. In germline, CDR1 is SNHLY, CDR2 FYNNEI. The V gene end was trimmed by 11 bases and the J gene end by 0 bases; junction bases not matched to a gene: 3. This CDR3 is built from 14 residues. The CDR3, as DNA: TGTGCCGGGGGGACTAGCGGGAGCACAGATACGCAGTATTTT. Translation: CAGGTSGSTDTQYF.

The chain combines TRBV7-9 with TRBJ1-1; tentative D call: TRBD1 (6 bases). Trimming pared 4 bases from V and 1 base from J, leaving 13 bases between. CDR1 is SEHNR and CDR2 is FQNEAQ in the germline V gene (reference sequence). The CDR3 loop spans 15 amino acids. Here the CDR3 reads CASSSTGAQNTEAFF. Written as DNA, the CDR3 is TGTGCCAGCAGCTCGACGGGGGCTCAGAACACTGAAGCTTTCTTT.

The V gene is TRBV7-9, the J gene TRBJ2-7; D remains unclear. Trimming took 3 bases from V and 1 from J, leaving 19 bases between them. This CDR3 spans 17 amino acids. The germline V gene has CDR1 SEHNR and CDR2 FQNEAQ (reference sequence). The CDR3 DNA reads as TGTGCCAGCAGCTTGAATTCGTGGTCAGTGAATTCCTACGAGCAGTACTTC. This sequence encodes CASSLNSWSVNSYEQYF.